Listed below are T cell receptor beta chains from one sample, sequenced in a study of blood T cells in healthy people across ages. In TCRdb, the 5' RACE reads were re-called with MiXCR into one record per CDR3 protein. Seen here are 550,000 to 800,000 distinct CDR3 sequences, around a fifth observed once, and the top ten hold more than 3%. Sample: blood. All receptors derive from a man aged 65 to 85 in good health. CDR3s leave out the opening cysteine and the closing phenylalanine or tryptophan.

TRBV20-1 SASAGSYNEQF
TRBV18 ASSPRTSGREETQY
TRBV5-6 ASSLYRLAGAGELF
TRBV5-1 ASSPGLAEETQY
TRBV20-1 SALPPGAFGYT
TRBV3-1 ASSPYAGTGTAKNIQY
TRBV9 ASSQNRDGGLDEQF
TRBV6-2/TRBV6-3 ASIQTSQSSGELF
TRBV29-1 SVHRGGEQY
TRBV11-2 ASSLGPNYEQY
TRBV14 ASSHIDEQY
TRBV7-9 ASSLDSGRVYEQY
TRBV5-5 AGSLLQGVAKNIQY
TRBV28 ASSSGQGPETQY
TRBV20-1 SAPELAGLGETQY
TRBV29-1 SVEAERGTQY
TRBV20-1 SANLDGAYEQY
TRBV28 ASNRRQETQY
TRBV20-1 SARTFATYEQY
TRBV6-2/TRBV6-3 ASVGGETQY
TRBV7-9 ASSLGEGILF
TRBV2 ASSGGLTDTGELF
TRBV6-4 ASSGGSNQPQH
TRBV7-9 ASSLEAITEKLF
TRBV3-1 ASSQDRGAETQY
TRBV29-1 SVEPGLAGGTQY
TRBV6-5 ASSRQGDGYT
TRBV6-1 ASSEGVPTLH
TRBV6-6 ASSHIQGANEQF